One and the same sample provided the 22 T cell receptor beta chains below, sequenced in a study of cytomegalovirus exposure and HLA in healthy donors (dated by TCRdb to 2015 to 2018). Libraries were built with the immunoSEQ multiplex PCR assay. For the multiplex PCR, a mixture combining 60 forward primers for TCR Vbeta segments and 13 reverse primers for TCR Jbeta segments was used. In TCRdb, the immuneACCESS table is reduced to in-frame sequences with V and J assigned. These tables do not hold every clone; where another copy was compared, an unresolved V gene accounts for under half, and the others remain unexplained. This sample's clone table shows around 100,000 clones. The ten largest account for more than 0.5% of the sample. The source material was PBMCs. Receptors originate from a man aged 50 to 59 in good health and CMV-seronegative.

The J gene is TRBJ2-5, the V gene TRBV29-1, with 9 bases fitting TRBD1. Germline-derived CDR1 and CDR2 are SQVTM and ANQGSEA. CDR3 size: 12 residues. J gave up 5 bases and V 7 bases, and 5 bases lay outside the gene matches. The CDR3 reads CSGWTGAETQYF. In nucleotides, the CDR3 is TGCAGCGGATGGACAGGGGCGGAGACCCAGTACTTC.

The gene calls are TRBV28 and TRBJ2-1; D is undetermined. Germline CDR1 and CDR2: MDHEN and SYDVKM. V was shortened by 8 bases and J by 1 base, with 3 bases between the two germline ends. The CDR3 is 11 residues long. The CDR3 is CASLSYNEQFF. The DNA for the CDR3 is TGTGCCAGCCTGTCCTACAATGAGCAGTTCTTC.

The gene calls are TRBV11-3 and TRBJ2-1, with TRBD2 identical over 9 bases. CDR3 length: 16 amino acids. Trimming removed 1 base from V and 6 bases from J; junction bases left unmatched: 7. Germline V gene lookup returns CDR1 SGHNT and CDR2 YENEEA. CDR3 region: CASSLAFAGGLNEQFF. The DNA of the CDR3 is TGTGCCAGCAGCTTAGCGTTTGCGGGAGGGCTCAATGAGCAGTTCTTC.

The CDR3 DNA follows: TGCGCCAGCAGCCCGCTTGCCAGTCCCTCGTCCACTGAAGCTTTCTTT. It encodes CASSPLASPSSTEAFF. This chain joins TRBV5-1 and TRBJ1-1; D unclear. The ends were cut back, 4 bases at V and 4 bases at J, with 20 bases in the middle. Per the germline V gene, CDR1 is SGHRS and CDR2 is YFSETQ. The CDR3 has 16 amino acids.

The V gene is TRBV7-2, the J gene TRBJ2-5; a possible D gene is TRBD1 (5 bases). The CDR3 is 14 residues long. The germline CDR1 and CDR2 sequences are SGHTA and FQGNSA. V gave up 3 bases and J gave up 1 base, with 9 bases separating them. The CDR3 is CASSFDRVQETQYF. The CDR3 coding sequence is TGTGCCAGCAGCTTCGACAGAGTCCAAGAGACCCAGTACTTC.

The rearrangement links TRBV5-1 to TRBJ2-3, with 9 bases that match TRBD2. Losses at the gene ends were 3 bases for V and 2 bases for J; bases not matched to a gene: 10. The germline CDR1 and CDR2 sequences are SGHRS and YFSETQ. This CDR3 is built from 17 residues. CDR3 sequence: CASSSLGLAGPTDTQYF. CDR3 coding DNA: TGCGCCAGCAGCTCCTTGGGGCTAGCGGGGCCCACAGATACGCAGTATTTT.

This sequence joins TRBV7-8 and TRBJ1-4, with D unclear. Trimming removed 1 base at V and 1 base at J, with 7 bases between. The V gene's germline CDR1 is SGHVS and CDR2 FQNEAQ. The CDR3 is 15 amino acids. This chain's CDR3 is CASSLVAETNEKLFF. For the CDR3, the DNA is TGTGCCAGCAGCTTAGTCGCGGAAACTAATGAAAAACTGTTTTTT. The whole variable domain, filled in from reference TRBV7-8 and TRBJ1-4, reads GAGVSQSPRYKVAKRGQDVALRCDPISGHVSLFWYQQALGQGPEFLTYFQNEAQLDKSGLPSDRFFAERPEGSVSTLKIQRTQQEDSAVYLCASSLVAETNEKLFFGSGTQLSVL.

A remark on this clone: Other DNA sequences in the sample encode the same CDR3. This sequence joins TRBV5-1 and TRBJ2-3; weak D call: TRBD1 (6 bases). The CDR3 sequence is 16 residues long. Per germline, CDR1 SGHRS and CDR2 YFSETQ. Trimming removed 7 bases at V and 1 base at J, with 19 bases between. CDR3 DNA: TGCGCCAGCGCCAAGACTAAGGGGGTAGGCACAGATACGCAGTATTTT. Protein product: CASAKTKGVGTDTQYF. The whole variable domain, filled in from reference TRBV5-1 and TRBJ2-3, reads KAGVTQTPRYLIKTRGQQVTLSCSPISGHRSVSWYQQTPGQGLQFLFEYFSETQRNKGNFPGRFSGRQFSNSRSEMNVSTLELGDSALYLCASAKTKGVGTDTQYFGPGTRLTVL.

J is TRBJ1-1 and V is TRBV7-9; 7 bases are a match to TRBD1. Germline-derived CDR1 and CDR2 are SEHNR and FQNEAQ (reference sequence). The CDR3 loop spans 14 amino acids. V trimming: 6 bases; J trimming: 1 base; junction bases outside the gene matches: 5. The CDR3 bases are TGTGCCAGCAGAAGACAGGGCTCGAACACTGAAGCTTTCTTT. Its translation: CASRRQGSNTEAFF.

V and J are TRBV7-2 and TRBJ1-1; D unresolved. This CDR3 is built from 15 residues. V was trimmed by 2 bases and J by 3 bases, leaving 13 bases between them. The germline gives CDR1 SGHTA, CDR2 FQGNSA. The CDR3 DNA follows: TGTGCCAGCAGCTTACGGGGAGGAGGCGACACTGAAGCTTTCTTT. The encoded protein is CASSLRGGGDTEAFF.

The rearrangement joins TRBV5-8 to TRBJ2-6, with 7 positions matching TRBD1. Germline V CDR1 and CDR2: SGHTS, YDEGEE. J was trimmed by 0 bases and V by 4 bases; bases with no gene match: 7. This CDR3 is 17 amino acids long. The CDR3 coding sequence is TGTGCCAGCAGCCCGGACAGGCCTAGCTCTGGGGCCAACGTCCTGACTTTC. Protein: CASSPDRPSSGANVLTF.

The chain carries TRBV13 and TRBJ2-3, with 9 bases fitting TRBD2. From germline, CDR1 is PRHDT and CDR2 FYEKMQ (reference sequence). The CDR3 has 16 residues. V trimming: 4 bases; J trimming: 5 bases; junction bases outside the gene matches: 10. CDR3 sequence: CASSSAVAGAQDTQYF. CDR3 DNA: TGTGCCAGCAGCTCAGCCGTAGCGGGAGCCCAAGATACGCAGTATTTT.

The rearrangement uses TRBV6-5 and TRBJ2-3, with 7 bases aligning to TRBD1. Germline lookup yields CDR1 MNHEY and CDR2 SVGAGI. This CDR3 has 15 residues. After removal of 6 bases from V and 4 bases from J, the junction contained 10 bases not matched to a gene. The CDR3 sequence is CASRTQGFGADTQYF. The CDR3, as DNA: TGTGCCAGCAGGACACAGGGGTTCGGTGCAGATACGCAGTATTTT.

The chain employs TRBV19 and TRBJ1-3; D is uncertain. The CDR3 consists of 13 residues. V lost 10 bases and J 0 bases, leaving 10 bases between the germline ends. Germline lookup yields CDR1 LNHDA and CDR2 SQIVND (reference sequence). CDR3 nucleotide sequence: TGTGCCACCGCGGTGTACTCTGGAAACACCATATATTTT. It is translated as CATAVYSGNTIYF.

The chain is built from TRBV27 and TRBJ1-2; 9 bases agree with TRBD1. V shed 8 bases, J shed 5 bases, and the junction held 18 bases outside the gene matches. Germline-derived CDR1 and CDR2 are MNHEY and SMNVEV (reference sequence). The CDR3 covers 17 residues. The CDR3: CASSILGTGTIPYGYTF. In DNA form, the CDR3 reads TGTGCCAGCTCGATTTTGGGGACAGGGACCATACCTTATGGCTACACCTTC.

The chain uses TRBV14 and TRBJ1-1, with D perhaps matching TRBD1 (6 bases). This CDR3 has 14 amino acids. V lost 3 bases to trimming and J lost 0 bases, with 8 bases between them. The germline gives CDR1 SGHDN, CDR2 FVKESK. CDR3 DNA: TGTGCCAGCAGCCAGGACAGAATGAACACTGAAGCTTTCTTT. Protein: CASSQDRMNTEAFF.

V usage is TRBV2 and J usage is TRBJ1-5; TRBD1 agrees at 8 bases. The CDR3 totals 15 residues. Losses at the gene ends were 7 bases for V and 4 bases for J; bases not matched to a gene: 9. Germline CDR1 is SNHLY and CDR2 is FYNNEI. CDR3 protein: CASTPGQGGNQPQHF. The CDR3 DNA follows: TGTGCCAGCACTCCCGGACAGGGCGGAAATCAGCCCCAGCATTTT.

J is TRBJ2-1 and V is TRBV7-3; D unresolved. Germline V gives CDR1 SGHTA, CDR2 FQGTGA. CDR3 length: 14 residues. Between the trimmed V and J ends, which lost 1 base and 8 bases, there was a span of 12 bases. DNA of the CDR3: TGTGCCAGCAGCTTAATAGGTGGGCAAGATGAGCAGTTCTTC. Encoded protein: CASSLIGGQDEQFF.

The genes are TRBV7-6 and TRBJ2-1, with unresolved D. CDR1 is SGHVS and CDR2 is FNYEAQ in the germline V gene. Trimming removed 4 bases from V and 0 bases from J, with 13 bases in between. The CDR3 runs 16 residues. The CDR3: CASSSYSLSSYNEQFF. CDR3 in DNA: TGTGCCAGCAGCTCGTACTCCTTAAGCTCCTACAATGAGCAGTTCTTC.

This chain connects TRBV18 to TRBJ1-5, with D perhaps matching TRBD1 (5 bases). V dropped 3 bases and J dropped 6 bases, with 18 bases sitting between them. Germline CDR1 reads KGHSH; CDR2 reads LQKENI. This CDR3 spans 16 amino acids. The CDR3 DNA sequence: TGTGCCAGCTCACCGACAAGACAGCCTGCAAGTCAGCCCCAGCATTTT. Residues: CASSPTRQPASQPQHF.

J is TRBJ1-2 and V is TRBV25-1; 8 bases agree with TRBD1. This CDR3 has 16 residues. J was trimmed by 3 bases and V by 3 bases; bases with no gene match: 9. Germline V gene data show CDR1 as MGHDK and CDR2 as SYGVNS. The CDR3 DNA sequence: TGTGCCAGCAGTGAGGGAACAGGGGGTAAAGACTATGGCTACACCTTC. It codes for CASSEGTGGKDYGYTF.

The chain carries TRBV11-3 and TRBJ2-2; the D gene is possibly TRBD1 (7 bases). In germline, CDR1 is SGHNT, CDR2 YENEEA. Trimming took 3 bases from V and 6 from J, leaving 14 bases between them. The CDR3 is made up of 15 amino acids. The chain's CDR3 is CASSFGTAGAGELFF. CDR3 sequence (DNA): TGTGCCAGCAGCTTCGGGACAGCGGGCGCCGGGGAGCTGTTTTTT.